These 8 T cell receptor beta chains were all obtained from the same sample, sequenced in a study of molecular identifiers for immune sequencing clone quantification. TCRdb processed the PCR reads anew with MiXCR; each CDR3 protein has one entry. The repertoire holds nearly 55,000 distinct CDR3 sequences, with around 34% as singletons. The specimen sequenced was naive CD8+ T cells from blood, with Jurkat cell RNA spiked in. Subset meaning: FACS-sorted CD8+CD4-CCR7+CD45RA+ naive T cells. The source of these receptors is a human donor in good health. Some libraries in this study had Jurkat cell RNA spiked in.

V gene TRBV27 combines with J gene TRBJ2-1, with 10 nucleotides matching TRBD2. Germline CDR1 MNHEY, CDR2 SMNVEV (reference sequence). The junction had 10 bases not matched to a gene; V was cut back by 7 bases and J by 7 bases. The CDR3 has 15 residues. CDR3 coding DNA: TGTGCCAGCAATCCAGCGGGAGGGCCGGGTAATGAGCAGTTCTTC. Translated: CASNPAGGPGNEQFF.

The genes are TRBV5-3 and TRBJ2-2; D perhaps matches TRBD1 (6 bases). TRBV5-3 qualifies as an ORF whose function is uncertain. CDR3 length: 13 amino acids. The V end was cut by 8 bases, the J end by 4 bases, with 12 bases between. CDR3 nucleotides: TGTGCCAGCAGAAACAGGGTCACCGGGGAGCTGTTTTTT. This sequence encodes CASRNRVTGELFF.

Of note for this clonotype: The junction departs from germline at one end; a sequencing error may be responsible. This chain uses TRBV27 with TRBJ2-1, with 10 bases fitting TRBD2. This CDR3 has 13 amino acids. Germline assignment: CDR1 MNHEY and CDR2 SMNVEV (reference sequence). The CDR3 reads CASRAGGPSEQSF. CDR3 nucleotides: TGTGCCAGCAGAGCGGGAGGGCCGTCTGAGCAGTCCTTC.

As concerns this clonotype: One base away lies a much larger clone, so this may be a sequencing read error. The gene calls are TRBV28 and TRBJ2-7; possible D gene TRBD2, 7 bases. The CDR3 totals 14 residues. Trimming cost V 8 bases and J 6 bases, with 20 bases left between them. Germline lookup yields CDR1 MDHEN and CDR2 SYDVKM. The CDR3 coding sequence is TGTGCCAGCTGTTGGAGGGGGGGTTCGGCCGAGCAGTACTTC. As protein: CASCWRGGSAEQYF.

This clonotype has more than one count but fewer than ten. The chain couples TRBV4-1 to TRBJ1-5; D is undetermined. Trimming removed 4 bases from V and 3 bases from J, with 7 bases in between. Per the germline V gene, CDR1 is MGHRA and CDR2 is YSYEKL. CDR3 size: 13 residues. Here the CDR3 reads CASSPPNNQPQHF. The DNA for the CDR3 is TGCGCCAGCAGCCCCCCAAACAATCAGCCCCAGCATTTT.

This clonotype was observed a handful of times. J is TRBJ2-4 and V is TRBV19, with TRBD1 identical over 9 bases. The germline gives CDR1 LNHDA, CDR2 SQIVND (reference sequence). Trimming at V came to 4 bases and at J to 7 bases, leaving 5 bases not matched to a gene. The CDR3 length is 14 residues. CDR3 bases: TGTGCCAGTAGTACCTGGACAGGGGAGAACATTCAGTACTTC. Translated: CASSTWTGENIQYF.

Details on this clonotype: A much larger clone lies one base from this, so it may be a read error. This sequence joins TRBV5-3 and TRBJ2-7, with D unclear. The DNA end lines up better with TRBJ2-1; the J call may be wrong. TRBV5-3 is an open reading frame, and its role is uncertain. The length of the CDR3 is 13 residues. This CDR3 reads CASSLWLGYEQFF. The CDR3 nucleotides read TGTGCCAGCAGCTTGTGGTTGGGATACGAGCAGTTCTTC.

The rearrangement joins TRBV27 to TRBJ1-5, with D unresolved. CDR1 is MNHEY and CDR2 is SMNVEV in the germline V gene (reference sequence). There are 13 residues in the CDR3. V was pared by 5 bases and J by 1 base, with 6 bases between. The CDR3 nucleotides read TGTGCCAGCAGTCTTACGAGCAATCAGCCCCAGCATTTT. Its translation is CASSLTSNQPQHF.